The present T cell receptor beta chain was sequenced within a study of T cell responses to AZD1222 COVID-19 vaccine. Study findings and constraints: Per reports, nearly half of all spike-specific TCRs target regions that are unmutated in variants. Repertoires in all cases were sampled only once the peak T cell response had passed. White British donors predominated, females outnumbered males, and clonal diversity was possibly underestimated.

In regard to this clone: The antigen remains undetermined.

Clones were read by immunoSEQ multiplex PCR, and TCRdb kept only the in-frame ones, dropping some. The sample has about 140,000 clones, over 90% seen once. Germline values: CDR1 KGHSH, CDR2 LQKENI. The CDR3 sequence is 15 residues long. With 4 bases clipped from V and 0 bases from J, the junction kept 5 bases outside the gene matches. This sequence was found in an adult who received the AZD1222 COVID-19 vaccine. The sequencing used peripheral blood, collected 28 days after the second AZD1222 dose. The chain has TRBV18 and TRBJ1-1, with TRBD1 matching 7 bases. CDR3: CASSQIQGLNTEAFF. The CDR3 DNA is TGTGCCAGCTCACAAATACAGGGGTTGAACACTGAAGCTTTCTTT.